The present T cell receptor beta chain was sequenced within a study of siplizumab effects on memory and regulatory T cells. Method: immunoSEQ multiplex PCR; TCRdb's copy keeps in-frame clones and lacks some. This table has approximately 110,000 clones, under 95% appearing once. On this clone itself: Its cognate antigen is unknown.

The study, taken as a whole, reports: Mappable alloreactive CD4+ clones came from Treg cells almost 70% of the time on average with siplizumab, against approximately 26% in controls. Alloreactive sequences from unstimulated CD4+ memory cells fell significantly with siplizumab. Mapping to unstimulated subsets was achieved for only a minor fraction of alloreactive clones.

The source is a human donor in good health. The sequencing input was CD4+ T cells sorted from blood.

CDR3 nucleotides: TGTGCCACCAGCAGAGACAGGGGACGGACCCAGTACTTC. Amino acids: CATSRDRGRTQYF. The J gene is TRBJ2-5, the V gene TRBV15; D perhaps matches TRBD1 (6 bases). The CDR3 is made up of 13 amino acids. V was cut by 0 bases and J by 7 bases, with 9 bases left in between. Looked up from germline, CDR1 is LNHNV and CDR2 is YYDKDF (reference sequence).